These T cell receptor beta chains were read from a single sample in a study of cytomegalovirus exposure and HLA in healthy donors. Repertoires were generated with immunoSEQ multiplex PCR, while TCRdb's copy carries only in-frame clones and drops some. The sample contains some 200,000 clones, around 80% of which appear only once. Sample: PBMCs. The receptors stem from a man aged 40-55 years in good health and CMV-seropositive. CDR3s include the opening cysteine and the closing phenylalanine or tryptophan. Each record gives: J gene, clone size, V gene, D gene, CDR3 DNA, CDR3 protein. The D gene is left open where the match is weak. Only part of the rows carry a size: once, few, many, or a class if the clone is expanded.

TRBJ1-2	.	TRBV19	TRBD1	TGTGCCAGTATGGGGACAGGGGGCCAAAATGTCGACTATGGCTACACCTTC	CASMGTGGQNVDYGYTF
TRBJ1-2	.	TRBV28	TRBD1	TGTGCCAGCGGGACAGGGCCGGCTGGCTACACCTTC	CASGTGPAGYTF
TRBJ2-7	once	TRBV19	.	TGTGCCAGTAGTATCAGGGGACCTTTCTCCTACGAGCAGTACTTC	CASSIRGPFSYEQYF
TRBJ2-1	.	TRBV7-9	TRBD2	TGTGCCAGCAGCTTAGTGCTAGCGGGGGCCTACAATGAGCAGTTCTTC	CASSLVLAGAYNEQFF
TRBJ2-1	.	TRBV18	.	TGTGCCAGCTCACCACCGGCAGACTACAATGAGCAGTTCTTC	CASSPPADYNEQFF
TRBJ2-6	.	TRBV27	.	TGTGCCAGCAGCCTCAGGGACTCTGGGGCCAACGTCCTGACTTTC	CASSLRDSGANVLTF
TRBJ1-5	.	TRBV23-1	.	TGCGCCAGCAGCAGGGGTTATAGCAATCAGCCCCAGCATTTT	CASSRGYSNQPQHF
TRBJ2-5	.	TRBV9	TRBD2	TGTGCCAGCAGCCGGAGCGGGATTTTAGAGACCCAGTACTTC	CASSRSGILETQYF
TRBJ2-1	.	TRBV29-1	.	TGCAGCGTTTCCGGGACTCCAACTAGCTCCTACAATGAGCAGTTCTTC	CSVSGTPTSSYNEQFF
TRBJ2-7	once	TRBV2	.	TGTGCCAGCAGACCACAGGCTCTCTCCTACGAGCAGTACTTC	CASRPQALSYEQYF
TRBJ2-7	.	TRBV9	.	TGTGCCAGCAGCGTAGCCGGTCGCTCCTACGAGCAGTACTTC	CASSVAGRSYEQYF
TRBJ2-3	.	TRBV6-4	TRBD2	TGTGCCAGCAGTGCGGGACTAGCGGGGGGGTCAGATACGCAGTATTTT	CASSAGLAGGSDTQYF
TRBJ2-5	.	TRBV7-2	TRBD1	TGTGCCAGCAGCCGACAGGGGGGAGAGACCCAGTACTTC	CASSRQGGETQYF
TRBJ2-3	.	TRBV5-1	.	TGCGCCAGCGTCCGTCGGACAACTAGCACAGATACGCAGTATTTT	CASVRRTTSTDTQYF
TRBJ1-2	.	TRBV6-5	.	.	CASSWGAGTSPTF
TRBJ1-2	.	TRBV30	TRBD1	TGTGCCTGGAGGGGGACAGGGGGATATGGCTACACCTTC	CAWRGTGGYGYTF
TRBJ2-3	.	TRBV14	.	TGTGCCAGCAGCCAAGTTGACAGGTTGGGCACAGATACGCAGTATTTT	CASSQVDRLGTDTQYF
TRBJ2-5	.	TRBV7-9	.	TGTGCCAGCAGCTTAGTGGGACTGGGACAGCTGGGAGAGACCCAGTACTTC	CASSLVGLGQLGETQYF
TRBJ2-5	.	TRBV9	.	TGTGCCAGCAGCGTAGAGGGGGGGCGAGAGACCCAGTACTTC	CASSVEGGRETQYF
TRBJ2-5	.	TRBV7-9	TRBD1	TGTGCCAGCAGCTTACACAGGGGAAGTGGAGAGACCCAGTACTTC	CASSLHRGSGETQYF
TRBJ2-3	.	TRBV6-1	.	TGTGCCAGCAGTGCTAGTGTGGGTTTGCTTACGCAGTATTTT	CASSASVGLLTQYF
TRBJ1-1	few	TRBV27	TRBD1	TGTGCCAGCAGTTTAGTAACCCGGGACAGACTGCAGAACACTGAAGCTTTCTTT	CASSLVTRDRLQNTEAFF
TRBJ2-1	.	TRBV5-4	TRBD1	TGTGCCAGCAGCCTGACAGGGGAGCAGTTCTTC	CASSLTGEQFF
TRBJ2-7	once	TRBV28	.	TGTGCCAGCAGATTCACAGGGCCAGCGTACGAGCAGTACTTC	CASRFTGPAYEQYF
TRBJ2-1	.	TRBV5-1	TRBD1	TGCGCCAGCAGCTCGCGACCGGGACAGGCCCACAATGAGCAGTTCTTC	CASSSRPGQAHNEQFF
TRBJ1-2	.	TRBV5-1	.	TGCGCCAGCAACGACCGGGGGGGTAGCTATGGCTACACCTTC	CASNDRGGSYGYTF
TRBJ2-3	few	TRBV9	.	TGTGCCAGCAGCCTCGCCCCTAACACAGATACGCAGTATTTT	CASSLAPNTDTQYF
TRBJ2-4	.	TRBV9	.	TGTGCCAGCAGCGTAGAATCACAGGGCGTCAAAAACATTCAGTACTTC	CASSVESQGVKNIQYF
TRBJ2-7	.	TRBV7-9	.	TGTGCCAGCAGCTTCCAGGGCCCCTACGAGCAGTACTTC	CASSFQGPYEQYF
TRBJ1-2	few	TRBV6-1	.	TGTGCCAGCAGTGAAGGCGGGGATAAATGGGTCTATGGCTACACCTTC	CASSEGGDKWVYGYTF
TRBJ1-5	.	TRBV18	.	TGTGCCAGCTCACCAGGGGAGGGCCTGCCCCAGCATTTT	CASSPGEGLPQHF
TRBJ2-2	.	TRBV7-2	.	TGTGCCAGCAGCCGGTCGCGGCGAACGAACACCGGGGAGCTGTTTTTT	CASSRSRRTNTGELFF
TRBJ2-2	.	TRBV7-7	TRBD1	TGTGCTAGCAGCTCGGGACAGCTAAACACCGGGGAGCTGTTTTTT	CASSSGQLNTGELFF
TRBJ2-7	.	TRBV4-1	.	TGCGCCAGCAGCCAAGGGGTAGGCGGAAAGGAGCAGTACTTC	CASSQGVGGKEQYF
TRBJ1-1	.	TRBV10-1	TRBD1	TGCGCCAGCATTTCGGGTCGTGAATCAGGGGGAGCTTTCTTT	CASISGRESGGAFF
TRBJ2-5	.	TRBV5-1	.	TGCGCCAGCAGCTTTTTGCAGGGAGAGACCCAGTACTTC	CASSFLQGETQYF
TRBJ2-5	.	TRBV18	.	TGTGCCAGCTCACCCGGACGTCTGGGGGCTAGGGAGACCCAGTACTTC	CASSPGRLGARETQYF
TRBJ1-1	.	TRBV13	.	TGTGCCAGCAGCTTATCCGGGGGTATAGCTGAAGCTTTCTTT	CASSLSGGIAEAFF
TRBJ2-1	.	TRBV11-2	TRBD2	TGTGCCAGTGGGGACTATAACAATGAGCAGTTCTTC	CASGDYNNEQFF
TRBJ2-7	.	TRBV5-1	TRBD1	TGCGCCAGCAGCTTGCGATCTGGACAGGTCTCCTACGAGCAGTACTTC	CASSLRSGQVSYEQYF
TRBJ2-5	once	TRBV5-1	TRBD2	TGCGCCAGCAGCTTGGGGAGCGGGGGGGCCTGGGAGACCCAGTACTTC	CASSLGSGGAWETQYF
TRBJ2-3	.	TRBV7-9	.	TGTGCCAGCAGCTCCTCTGAGGCCCCCACAGATACGCAGTATTTT	CASSSSEAPTDTQYF
TRBJ2-1	few	TRBV5-4	TRBD2	TGTGCCAGCAGCGGTAGCGGGGGACTATACAATGAGCAGTTCTTC	CASSGSGGLYNEQFF
TRBJ2-5	.	TRBV5-5	.	TGTGCCAGCAGCCGACTCCAAGAGACCCAGTACTTC	CASSRLQETQYF
TRBJ2-3	.	TRBV9	TRBD2	TGTGCCAGCAGCGTGGTAGCGGGGGGGCCCACAGATACGCAGTATTTT	CASSVVAGGPTDTQYF
TRBJ2-3	.	TRBV7-2	.	TGTGCCAGCAGCCTAACTACAGGGCCAGATACGCAGTATTTT	CASSLTTGPDTQYF